These 14 T cell receptor beta chains were sequenced from one sample in a study of T-cell reconstitution after alpha-beta-depleted transplantation in children. Construction of the TCRbeta library involved unique molecular identifiers. TCRdb reprocessed the PCR reads with MiXCR, giving one entry per CDR3 protein. The sample records 600,000 to 700,000 distinct CDR3 sequences, roughly 15% being singletons. Sample: PBMCs from the stem cell graft donor, taken from the stem cell graft. These receptor sequences come from a human donor who donated a stem cell graft to a child with acute myeloid leukemia.

This chain uses TRBV7-2 with TRBJ1-1; D might be TRBD1 (5 bases). The V end was cut by 6 bases, the J end by 1 base, with 18 bases between. The CDR3 length is 16 residues. Germline CDR1 reads SGHTA; CDR2 reads FQGNSA. The CDR3 spells CASRPEGSGENTEAFF. The DNA for the CDR3 is TGTGCCAGCAGACCCGAGGGGAGTGGGGAGAACACTGAAGCTTTCTTT. The entire variable domain, with the rest obtained from reference TRBV7-2 and TRBJ1-1, is as follows: GAGVSQSPSNKVTEKGKDVELRCDPISGHTALYWYRQSLGQGLEFLIYFQGNSAPDKSGLPSDRFSAERTGGSVSTLTIQRTQQEDSAVYLCASRPEGSGENTEAFFGQGTRLTVV.

This clonotype occurred a few times. V gene TRBV25-1 combines with J gene TRBJ2-3, with 10 positions matching TRBD1. V was pared by 4 bases and J by 0 bases, with 13 bases of the junction left unmatched. Germline loops: CDR1 MGHDK, CDR2 SYGVNS. This CDR3 is built from 19 residues. The chain's CDR3 is CASSARPRTGGRSTDTQYF. DNA of the CDR3: TGTGCCAGCAGTGCCCGACCCCGGACAGGGGGACGGAGCACAGATACGCAGTATTTT.

This clonotype was detected only a few times. This chain uses TRBV7-9 with TRBJ1-2; D remains ambiguous. V was trimmed by 5 bases and J by 8 bases, leaving 18 bases between them. Germline V CDR1 and CDR2: SEHNR, FQNEAQ (reference sequence). The CDR3 is 14 residues long. CDR3 DNA: TGTGCCAGCAGCCCTGGGTCTGGGGTAGACGGCTACACCTTC. Amino acids: CASSPGSGVDGYTF. Combining the CDR3 with reference TRBV7-9 and TRBJ1-2 gives the whole variable domain DTGVSQNPRHKITKRGQNVTFRCDPISEHNRLYWYRQTLGQGPEFLTYFQNEAQLEKSRLLSDRFSAERPKGSFSTLEIQRTEQGDSAMYLCASSPGSGVDGYTFGSGTRLTVV.

This clonotype showed up many times. The chain has TRBV20-1 and TRBJ2-1; D may be TRBD1 or TRBD2 (6 bases each). The V gene lost 5 bases and the J gene lost 2 bases, with 10 bases spanning the gap. CDR1 and CDR2 (germline): DFQATT, SNEGSKA (reference sequence). The CDR3 is made up of 13 amino acids. DNA of the CDR3: TGCAGTGCTGACGGGGGCCCCTACAATGAGCAGTTCTTC. This gives the protein CSADGGPYNEQFF.

There are a few counts of this clonotype. V and J are TRBV7-2 and TRBJ1-2, with D unresolved. Per germline, CDR1 SGHTA and CDR2 FQGNSA. V dropped 6 bases and J dropped 4 bases, with 15 bases sitting between them. The length of the CDR3 is 14 residues. CDR3 nucleotides: TGTGCCAGCAGACTTAACGGAGACCCCTATGGCTACACCTTC. Its translation is CASRLNGDPYGYTF.

This clonotype occurred many times. This chain links TRBV10-3 with TRBJ2-1, with D possibly being TRBD1 (5 bases). Germline V gives CDR1 ENHRY, CDR2 SYGVKD. This CDR3 has 12 amino acids. V dropped 6 bases and J dropped 4 bases, with 7 bases sitting between them. CDR3 nucleotides: TGTGCCATCAGGGACACTTACAATGAGCAGTTCTTC. It codes for CAIRDTYNEQFF.

This clonotype was recorded many times. The V call is TRBV20-1, the J call TRBJ1-2, with D perhaps TRBD1 (5 bases). CDR1 is DFQATT and CDR2 is SNEGSKA in the germline V gene (reference sequence). The CDR3 sequence is 13 residues long. Trimming cost V 7 bases and J 4 bases, with 16 bases left between them. The CDR3 DNA reads TGCAGTGTAGTCCGGGCAGGGTTCTATGGCTACACCTTC. Translated: CSVVRAGFYGYTF.

This chain links TRBV4-3 with TRBJ2-3, with 8 nucleotides matching TRBD1. Germline trimming cut 0 bases from V and 3 bases from J; bases unmatched to any gene: 2. Germline V gene lookup returns CDR1 LGHNA and CDR2 YSLEER. This CDR3 comprises 15 residues. The CDR3 coding sequence is TGCGCCAGCAGCCAAGAAGGACAGGGAACAGATACGCAGTATTTT. Amino acid sequence: CASSQEGQGTDTQYF.

Ten or more counts support this clonotype. The V call is TRBV20-1, the J call TRBJ1-6; 7 bases are a match to TRBD1. The CDR3 extends over 13 amino acids. Trimming took 6 bases from V and 6 from J; bases not matched to a gene: 5. Germline V lookup: CDR1 DFQATT, CDR2 SNEGSKA (reference sequence). CDR3 DNA sequence: TGCAGTGCGGCCGGGACAGCTAATTCACCCCTCCACTTT. Its protein is CSAAGTANSPLHF.

This clonotype was seen repeatedly, ten times or more. The genes are TRBV7-2 and TRBJ1-5; D is unclear. The V gene's germline CDR1 is SGHTA and CDR2 FQGNSA. V dropped 0 bases and J dropped 0 bases, with 6 bases sitting between them. CDR3 length equals 15 residues. The CDR3: CASSLARNSNQPQHF. The CDR3 DNA is TGTGCCAGCAGCTTAGCGAGGAATAGCAATCAGCCCCAGCATTTT. The full variable domain, in which reference TRBV7-2 and TRBJ1-5 provide the parts outside the CDR3, is GAGVSQSPSNKVTEKGKDVELRCDPISGHTALYWYRQSLGQGLEFLIYFQGNSAPDKSGLPSDRFSAERTGGSVSTLTIQRTQQEDSAVYLCASSLARNSNQPQHFGDGTRLSIL.

This clonotype was observed many times. The chain couples TRBV27 to TRBJ2-5, with D uncertain. CDR1 MNHEY and CDR2 SMNVEV come from the germline V gene (reference sequence). Trimming stripped 4 bases from V and 0 bases from J, with 3 bases between. This CDR3 contains 12 residues. Here the CDR3 reads CASSSDQETQYF. CDR3 DNA sequence: TGTGCCAGCAGTTCAGACCAAGAGACCCAGTACTTC.

This clonotype has only a few counts. The chain carries TRBV18 and TRBJ2-7; 9 bases are shared with TRBD1. CDR1 and CDR2 from the germline V gene are KGHSH and LQKENI. This CDR3 has 15 amino acids. V gave up 3 bases and J gave up 3 bases; unmatched junction bases: 6. The DNA of the CDR3 is TGTGCCAGCTCACCGAGGACAGGGGATGGCTACGAGCAGTACGTC. Its translation is CASSPRTGDGYEQYV.

V is TRBV29-1 and J is TRBJ1-3; D perhaps matches TRBD1 (5 bases). Trimming removed 4 bases from V and 2 bases from J, with 9 bases in between. The CDR3 consists of 13 residues. Germline V lookup: CDR1 SQVTM, CDR2 ANQGSEA. For the CDR3, the DNA is TGCAGCGTTGGAGGGACCCCTGGAAACACCATATATTTT. Its protein product is CSVGGTPGNTIYF. The complete variable domain, with remaining parts taken from reference TRBV29-1 and TRBJ1-3, reads SAVISQKPSRDICQRGTSLTIQCQVDSQVTMMFWYRQQPGQSLTLIATANQGSEATYESGFVIDKFPISRPNLTFSTLTVSNMSPEDSSIYLCSVGGTPGNTIYFGEGSWLTVV.

This clonotype has a handful of counts. The chain employs TRBV7-3 and TRBJ2-1, with 7 nucleotides matching TRBD2. The CDR3 spans 14 residues. J lost 6 bases, V lost 6 bases, and 8 bases had no gene match. CDR1 and CDR2 from the germline V gene are SGHTA and FQGTGA. Written as DNA, the CDR3 is TGTGCCAGCAGTCCCCCCGGGACTACCAATGAGCAGTTCTTC. Translation gives CASSPPGTTNEQFF.